The source of this T cell receptor beta chain is a study of T cells expressing NK-cell markers. Reanalyzing the 5' RACE reads, TCRdb keeps one entry per CDR3 protein, without DNA. The sample has around 180,000 distinct CDR3 sequences. The germline V gene has CDR1 LNHDA and CDR2 SQIVND (reference sequence). The CDR3 is 14 residues long. Sequencing was performed on blood T cells: a sorted CD56 or NKG2C T cell subset, CD4+ or CD8+ T cells, or bulk PBMC T cells (not recorded which). The chain recombines TRBV19 with TRBJ2-7; TCRdb picks TRBD1, but there is no DNA to check that call. The receptor's source is a man aged 18-70 years in good health. The CDR3 is CASSTGTGDYEQYF.